The 11 T cell receptor beta chains listed next were all sequenced from one sample in a study of cytomegalovirus exposure and HLA in healthy donors. Amplification used 60 Vbeta primers and 13 Jbeta primers. Method: immunoSEQ multiplex PCR; TCRdb's copy keeps in-frame clones and lacks some. Counted here are some 180,000 clones, more than 65% occurring once; the ten biggest clones make up more than 0.95%. The sequenced sample consisted of PBMCs. These receptors were obtained from a girl aged 2-9 years in good health and CMV-seropositive.

The chain recombines TRBV28 with TRBJ2-5, with TRBD2 matching 10 bases. The CDR3 totals 16 residues. The germline CDR1 and CDR2 sequences are MDHEN and SYDVKM. With V trimmed by 4 bases and J by 5 bases, 10 bases remained unmatched. Here the CDR3 reads CASSSSSGSAGETQYF. The CDR3 DNA follows: TGTGCCAGCAGTTCCTCTAGCGGGAGCGCGGGGGAGACCCAGTACTTC.

The V call is TRBV4-2, the J call TRBJ1-2; D possibly corresponds to TRBD1 (5 bases). In germline, CDR1 is LGHNA, CDR2 YNFKEQ. Trimming left V 0 bases short and J 4 bases short, with 12 bases between. The length of the CDR3 is 15 residues. For the CDR3, the DNA is TGTGCCAGCAGCCAAGATAGACAGATCGTCTATGGCTACACCTTC. It codes for CASSQDRQIVYGYTF.

The chain couples TRBV10-1 to TRBJ2-1; 10 nucleotides match TRBD1. CDR3 length: 13 residues. Losses at the gene ends were 4 bases for V and 12 bases for J; bases not matched to a gene: 6. In germline, CDR1 is WNHNN, CDR2 SYGVQD (reference sequence). The chain's CDR3 is CASSAGTGARQFF. The CDR3 region has the DNA TGCGCCAGCAGTGCCGGGACAGGGGCCCGGCAGTTCTTC.

The chain carries TRBV15 and TRBJ1-1; D unresolved. Germline V gene sequence: CDR1 LNHNV, CDR2 YYDKDF (reference sequence). The CDR3 length is 12 residues. V was clipped by 0 bases and J by 11 bases, with 10 bases between them. The CDR3 spells CATSREGSRAFF. The CDR3 DNA sequence: TGTGCCACCAGCAGAGAGGGGAGCCGGGCTTTCTTT. The full variable domain, its missing parts supplied by reference TRBV15 and TRBJ1-1, is DAMVIQNPRYQVTQFGKPVTLSCSQTLNHNVMYWYQQKSSQAPKLLFHYYDKDFNNEADTPDNFQSRRPNTSFCFLDIRSPGLGDTAMYLCATSREGSRAFFGQGTRLTVV.

As concerns this clone: Different DNA sequences within this sample yield the same CDR3. The genes are TRBV6-1 and TRBJ1-1, with unresolved D. The V gene lost 2 bases and the J gene lost 0 bases, with 7 bases spanning the gap. The CDR3 runs 14 residues. Per germline, CDR1 MNHNS and CDR2 SASEGT. The CDR3 nucleotides read TGTGCCAGCAGTGAATCAGGCTTGAACACTGAAGCTTTCTTT. As protein: CASSESGLNTEAFF.

The rearrangement links TRBV5-1 to TRBJ2-3; 9 nucleotides match TRBD2. Germline CDR1 SGHRS, CDR2 YFSETQ. Unmatched junction bases numbered 6, after V lost 4 bases and J lost 0 bases. The CDR3 runs to 16 residues. CDR3 region: CASSARLAVSTDTQYF. CDR3 bases: TGCGCCAGCAGCGCGAGACTAGCGGTGAGCACAGATACGCAGTATTTT. The variable domain in full, completed from reference TRBV5-1 and TRBJ2-3, reads KAGVTQTPRYLIKTRGQQVTLSCSPISGHRSVSWYQQTPGQGLQFLFEYFSETQRNKGNFPGRFSGRQFSNSRSEMNVSTLELGDSALYLCASSARLAVSTDTQYFGPGTRLTVL.

The sample holds a few counts of this clone. This rearrangement joins TRBV5-6 to TRBJ1-3, with D possibly being TRBD1 (5 bases). Germline CDR1 is SGHDT and CDR2 is YYEEEE. The CDR3 runs to 14 residues. V lost 3 bases and J lost 2, with 9 bases in between. The CDR3 DNA is TGTGCCAGCAGCTGGGGCGCAGCTGGAAACACCATATATTTT. It codes for CASSWGAAGNTIYF.

This chain uses TRBV6-5 with TRBJ2-1; TRBD1 matches 7 bases. This CDR3 is built from 14 residues. The V and J ends lost 4 bases and 7 bases, in that order; junction bases with no gene match: 7. Per germline, CDR1 MNHEY and CDR2 SVGAGI. The DNA of the CDR3 is TGTGCCAGCAGTTCTCTCTTCAGGGGGAATGAGCAGTTCTTC. Translation: CASSSLFRGNEQFF.

The chain carries TRBV5-1 and TRBJ2-7, with D unresolved. The germline V gene has CDR1 SGHRS and CDR2 YFSETQ. Trimming shortened V by 0 bases and J by 3 bases, and 7 bases separated the two germline ends. CDR3 length equals 13 residues. The CDR3 coding sequence is TGCGCCAGCAGCTTGGTTTCGCGCTACGAGCAGTACTTC. It codes for CASSLVSRYEQYF.

V usage is TRBV6-5 and J usage is TRBJ1-2; TRBD1 matches at 7 bases. Trimming at V came to 2 bases and at J to 3 bases, leaving 3 bases not matched to a gene. Germline CDR1 MNHEY, CDR2 SVGAGI. This CDR3 is 14 amino acids long. The CDR3 is CASSYIGTDYGYTF. In DNA, the CDR3 is TGTGCCAGCAGTTACATCGGGACAGACTATGGCTACACCTTC.

This clone was seen only a few times. The chain links TRBV5-1 to TRBJ1-4, with D hard to call. The CDR3 consists of 16 residues. Germline loops: CDR1 SGHRS, CDR2 YFSETQ. The V end was cut by 4 bases, the J end by 4 bases, with 17 bases between. In DNA form, the CDR3 reads TGCGCCAGCAGCCTCCTCGGTCGGGGAGATAATGAAAAACTGTTTTTT. Translation gives CASSLLGRGDNEKLFF.